The T cell receptor (beta chain) under discussion was sequenced for a study of cytomegalovirus exposure and HLA in healthy donors. General study results and limits: In all likelihood, a cluster of highly shared sequence variants was a sequencing artifact. In a later analysis, TCR beta V- and J-gene trimming was associated with a missense DCLRE1C variant.

Participants comprised healthy donors of bone marrow. Donors showed nominal health when sampled, although they likely had unrecorded immune exposures. PCR employed 60 Vbeta and 13 Jbeta primers. This table comes from immunoSEQ multiplex PCR, and its TCRdb copy is limited to in-frame clones, with some not included. In the table there are about 200,000 clones, 60% to 80% of which are singletons. To note about this clone: Its antigen is still unknown.

The CDR3 extends over 12 amino acids. Germline V lookup: CDR1 MNHNY, CDR2 SVGAGI (reference sequence). V lost 10 bases and J 3 bases, leaving 13 bases between the germline ends. Sample: PBMCs. The V gene is TRBV6-6, the J gene TRBJ2-7; no reliable D call. The receptor's source is a woman aged 25 to 39 in good health and CMV-seronegative. The CDR3, as DNA: TGTGCCACCGCGGATCCCCGCTACGAGCAGTACTTC. This encodes CATADPRYEQYF.